These 3 T cell receptor beta chains were all obtained from the same sample, sequenced in a study of blood T cell repertoires in COVID-19. TCRdb's copy holds only in-frame clones and misses some; the assay was immunoSEQ multiplex PCR. Of a few hundred thousand clones in the sample, more than 85% were seen once. Material for sequencing was PBMCs or T cells enriched from blood (not recorded which). Every receptor here comes from a woman aged 30 to 39 who had recovered from COVID-19.

This sequence joins TRBV5-1 and TRBJ2-7; TRBD1 matches at 7 bases. V was pared by 4 bases and J by 3 bases, with 10 bases of the junction left unmatched. CDR3 length equals 15 residues. Germline loops: CDR1 SGHRS, CDR2 YFSETQ. This chain's CDR3 is CASSPRPGQSYEQYF. The CDR3 DNA sequence: TGCGCCAGCAGCCCCCGTCCGGGACAGAGCTACGAGCAGTACTTC.

The genes are TRBV5-7 and TRBJ1-6; 9 nucleotides align to TRBD1. TRBV5-7 counts as an open reading frame of uncertain function. V shed 1 base and J 7 bases; nucleotides not matched to a gene: 12. The length of the CDR3 is 18 residues. The CDR3 here is CASSLNRTGGAGNSPLHF. The CDR3 DNA reads as TGTGCCAGCAGCTTGAACCGAACAGGGGGCGCTGGGAATTCACCCCTCCACTTT.

In its sample, this clone was seen once. The chain employs TRBV19 and TRBJ2-1; 10 nucleotides align to TRBD2. V gave up 0 bases and J gave up 0 bases; unmatched junction bases: 5. This CDR3 spans 18 amino acids. Germline CDR1 is LNHDA and CDR2 is SQIVND (reference sequence). CDR3 protein: CASSIDSGGFSSYNEQFF. CDR3 coding DNA: TGTGCCAGTAGTATAGATAGCGGGGGGTTTAGCTCCTACAATGAGCAGTTCTTC. The variable domain in full, completed from reference TRBV19 and TRBJ2-1, reads DGGITQSPKYLFRKEGQNVTLSCEQNLNHDAMYWYRQDPGQGLRLIYYSQIVNDFQKGDIAEGYSVSREKKESFPLTVTSAQKNPTAFYLCASSIDSGGFSSYNEQFFGPGTRLTVL.